These 25 T cell receptor beta chains came from one sample sequenced in a study of cytomegalovirus exposure and HLA in healthy donors (dated by TCRdb to about 2017). The library was obtained by the immunoSEQ multiplex PCR assay. A mixture of 60 forward primers for TCR Vbeta segments and 13 reverse primers for TCR Jbeta segments was used in the multiplex PCR. TCRdb retrieved this table from immuneACCESS and kept in-frame rearrangements only. Not all clones are present; in checked studies, unresolved V genes account for under half, and no reason is known for the remainder. This sample lists about 140,000 clones; roughly 86% were detected once. The leading ten clones occupy more than 2.5% of the sample. The specimen sequenced was PBMCs. All receptors derive from a man aged 18-30 years in good health and CMV-seropositive.

This chain joins TRBV9 and TRBJ2-3; the D is unclear. The CDR3 sequence is 12 residues long. Germline CDR1 reads SGDLS; CDR2 reads YYNGEE. The V end was cut by 4 bases, the J end by 4 bases, with 7 bases between. The chain's CDR3 is CASSLQSDTQYF. DNA for the CDR3: TGTGCCAGCAGCTTGCAGTCAGATACGCAGTATTTT.

This chain joins TRBV2 and TRBJ2-7, with TRBD1 matching over 7 bases. This CDR3 is built from 14 residues. Per germline, CDR1 SNHLY and CDR2 FYNNEI. Trimming at V came to 2 bases and at J to 3 bases, leaving 4 bases not matched to a gene. The CDR3: CASSEQGQLYEQYF. Written as DNA, the CDR3 is TGTGCCAGCAGTGAACAGGGACAGCTCTACGAGCAGTACTTC.

The chain has TRBV11-2 and TRBJ2-5, with 9 bases aligning to TRBD1. The CDR3 has 14 residues. V dropped 5 bases and J dropped 3; count of bases not matched to a gene: 4. Germline CDR1 is SGHAT and CDR2 is FQNNGV. CDR3 DNA: TGTGCCAGCAGCGCCGGGACAGGGAAAGAGACCCAGTACTTC. This codes for CASSAGTGKETQYF.

The chain employs TRBV6-5 and TRBJ2-7, with 10 bases fitting TRBD2. The germline gives CDR1 MNHEY, CDR2 SVGAGI. The V gene end was trimmed by 11 bases and the J gene end by 1 base; junction bases not matched to a gene: 11. There are 15 residues in the CDR3. CDR3 in DNA: TGTGCCGGTGCTAGCGGGAGAGAGAGGTCCTACGAGCAGTACTTC. Translation: CAGASGRERSYEQYF.

This clone occurred a few times. Other DNA sequences of this sample code for an identical CDR3. V usage is TRBV19 and J usage is TRBJ2-7; the match to TRBD1 covers 9 bases. The germline gives CDR1 LNHDA, CDR2 SQIVND (reference sequence). The CDR3 spans 14 residues. With V trimmed by 1 base and J by 2 bases, 0 bases remained unmatched. CDR3 loop: CASSIGQGAYEQYF. CDR3 DNA sequence: TGTGCCAGTAGTATAGGACAGGGGGCCTACGAGCAGTACTTC.

The chain recombines TRBV2 with TRBJ2-2; D perhaps matches TRBD2 (5 bases). This CDR3 is 14 amino acids long. CDR1 and CDR2 from the germline V gene are SNHLY and FYNNEI. V was trimmed by 2 bases and J by 6 bases, leaving 10 bases between them. CDR3 nucleotides: TGTGCCAGCAGTGAAACGGGATCCGCCGGGGAGCTGTTTTTT. Protein product: CASSETGSAGELFF.

This rearrangement joins TRBV28 to TRBJ1-5; D not certain. CDR1 is MDHEN and CDR2 is SYDVKM in the germline V gene. This CDR3 has 12 amino acids. Trimming removed 2 bases at V and 8 bases at J, with 7 bases between. In nucleotides, the CDR3 is TGTGCCAGCAGTTTACTGAGTAAGCCCCAGCATTTT. Translated: CASSLLSKPQHF.

This clone has a handful of counts. V gene TRBV7-9 combines with J gene TRBJ2-7; 11 bases are a match to TRBD1. The CDR3 runs 16 residues. Losses at the gene ends were 5 bases for V and 7 bases for J; bases not matched to a gene: 13. Per germline, CDR1 SEHNR and CDR2 FQNEAQ (reference sequence). In nucleotides, the CDR3 is TGTGCCAGCAGCAAAGTCTCCTGGACAGGGGGCGAGGAGCAGTACTTC. As protein: CASSKVSWTGGEEQYF.

The chain combines TRBV11-2 with TRBJ2-5; tentative D call: TRBD1 (6 bases). The CDR3 contains 15 residues. V gave up 0 bases and J gave up 4 bases, with 12 bases separating them. CDR1 is SGHAT, CDR2 FQNNGV, per germline. CDR3: CASSLEGRGRETQYF. The CDR3 DNA reads as TGTGCCAGCAGCTTAGAAGGCAGGGGTAGAGAGACCCAGTACTTC. Complete variable domain (other parts from reference TRBV11-2 and TRBJ2-5): EAGVAQSPRYKIIEKRQSVAFWCNPISGHATLYWYQQILGQGPKLLIQFQNNGVVDDSQLPKDRFSAERLKGVDSTLKIQPAKLEDSAVYLCASSLEGRGRETQYFGPGTRLLVL.

The CDR3 coding sequence is TGTGCCAGCAGTTTAACAGGCGCCTCCTACGAGCAGTACTTC. Amino acids: CASSLTGASYEQYF. The gene calls are TRBV28 and TRBJ2-7; D is possibly TRBD1 (5 bases). The CDR3 runs to 14 residues. Trimming removed 2 bases at V and 0 bases at J, with 8 bases between. Per the germline V gene, CDR1 is MDHEN and CDR2 is SYDVKM. The variable domain in full, with the rest retrieved from reference TRBV28 and TRBJ2-7, is DVKVTQSSRYLVKRTGEKVFLECVQDMDHENMFWYRQDPGLGLRLIYFSYDVKMKEKGDIPEGYSVSREKKERFSLILESASTNQTSMYLCASSLTGASYEQYFGPGTRLTVT.

The CDR3 is CASSLKQARANVLTF. The DNA of the CDR3 is TGTGCCAGCAGCTTAAAACAGGCACGGGCCAACGTCCTGACTTTC. The chain employs TRBV7-8 and TRBJ2-6; TRBD1 is a possible D gene (5 bases). V lost 2 bases, J lost 5 bases, and 10 bases lay in between. The CDR3 sequence is 15 residues long. The germline V gene has CDR1 SGHVS and CDR2 FQNEAQ.

The genes are TRBV28 and TRBJ2-7, with 7 bases lining up with TRBD1. CDR1 is MDHEN and CDR2 is SYDVKM in the germline V gene. The V gene end was trimmed by 5 bases and the J gene end by 2 bases; junction bases not matched to a gene: 9. The CDR3 totals 15 residues. The CDR3 reads CASSTRTGNTYEQYF. CDR3 sequence (DNA): TGTGCCAGCAGTACGAGGACAGGAAATACCTACGAGCAGTACTTC.

The chain is built from TRBV6-1 and TRBJ1-5; TRBD1 matches at 8 bases. CDR1 MNHNS and CDR2 SASEGT come from the germline V gene. CDR3 length: 13 residues. V lost 7 bases and J lost 7; bases outside the gene matches: 6. CDR3 residues: CASTDRGVQPQHF. The DNA of the CDR3 is TGTGCCAGCACCGACAGGGGTGTACAGCCCCAGCATTTT.

The rearrangement uses TRBV19 and TRBJ1-3, with 7 bases aligning to TRBD1. Germline V gene sequence: CDR1 LNHDA, CDR2 SQIVND (reference sequence). Unmatched junction bases numbered 7, after V lost 6 bases and J lost 2 bases. The CDR3 is made up of 15 amino acids. The DNA for the CDR3 is TGTGCCAGTAGAGAAACAGGGGTCGCTGGAAACACCATATATTTT. Protein: CASRETGVAGNTIYF. The variable domain in full, with the rest retrieved from reference TRBV19 and TRBJ1-3, is DGGITQSPKYLFRKEGQNVTLSCEQNLNHDAMYWYRQDPGQGLRLIYYSQIVNDFQKGDIAEGYSVSREKKESFPLTVTSAQKNPTAFYLCASRETGVAGNTIYFGEGSWLTVV.

The rearrangement uses TRBV28 and TRBJ2-7; D may be TRBD2 (6 bases). Germline V lookup: CDR1 MDHEN, CDR2 SYDVKM. The V gene lost 7 bases and the J gene lost 2 bases, with 15 bases spanning the gap. This CDR3 has 14 amino acids. The CDR3, as DNA: TGTGCCAGCACCGGAGTAGGAGGGACCTACGAGCAGTACTTC. It is translated as CASTGVGGTYEQYF. The whole variable domain, remainder taken from reference TRBV28 and TRBJ2-7, is DVKVTQSSRYLVKRTGEKVFLECVQDMDHENMFWYRQDPGLGLRLIYFSYDVKMKEKGDIPEGYSVSREKKERFSLILESASTNQTSMYLCASTGVGGTYEQYFGPGTRLTVT.

The chain links TRBV7-9 to TRBJ1-1, with D unclear. Germline V gene sequence: CDR1 SEHNR, CDR2 FQNEAQ (reference sequence). V lost 5 bases and J lost 6, with 13 bases in between. The CDR3 is 13 amino acids. The CDR3 DNA sequence: TGTGCCAGCAGCCCTAGCGCGTGGGCTGAAGCTTTCTTT. It translates to CASSPSAWAEAFF.

The rearrangement joins TRBV6-1 to TRBJ2-1, with 9 bases that match TRBD1. The germline CDR1 and CDR2 sequences are MNHNS and SASEGT. V shed 6 bases and J 4 bases; nucleotides not matched to a gene: 7. The length of the CDR3 is 15 residues. The CDR3 protein is CASSEGTGLYNEQFF. CDR3 nucleotides: TGTGCCAGCAGCGAGGGGACAGGGTTATACAATGAGCAGTTCTTC.

The chain employs TRBV11-3 and TRBJ2-2, with a tentative D call TRBD2 (6 bases). V shed 4 bases and J shed 11 bases, with 11 bases lying between them. The CDR3 is 12 residues long. CDR1 is SGHNT and CDR2 is YENEEA in the germline V gene. CDR3 protein: CASSSAGRELFF. DNA of the CDR3: TGTGCCAGCAGCTCCGCCGGGAGAGAGCTGTTTTTT. Together with reference TRBV11-3 and TRBJ2-2, the CDR3 gives the full variable domain: EAGVVQSPRYKIIEKKQPVAFWCNPISGHNTLYWYLQNLGQGPELLIRYENEEAVDDSQLPKDRFSAERLKGVDSTLKIQPAELGDSAVYLCASSSAGRELFFGEGSRLTVL.

The chain joins TRBV19 to TRBJ2-7, with 7 bases that match TRBD2. The CDR3 runs to 15 residues. J lost 3 bases, V lost 1 base, and 6 bases had no gene match. Looked up from germline, CDR1 is LNHDA and CDR2 is SQIVND (reference sequence). The CDR3 spells CASSIGSGPFYEQYF. Here the CDR3 DNA reads TGTGCCAGTAGTATAGGTAGCGGGCCATTCTACGAGCAGTACTTC.

This clone was seen once. This chain uses TRBV6-5 with TRBJ2-1, with 8 positions matching TRBD1. V trimming: 6 bases; J trimming: 9 bases; junction bases outside the gene matches: 7. The CDR3 has 13 residues. Germline V CDR1 and CDR2: MNHEY, SVGAGI. As DNA, the CDR3 is TGTGCCAGCAGACAGGGGGTAGGCACTGAGCAGTTCTTC. Translating it yields CASRQGVGTEQFF.

This sequence joins TRBV5-4 and TRBJ2-7; the match to TRBD1 covers 7 bases. The CDR3 sequence is 13 residues long. In germline, CDR1 is SGHNT, CDR2 YYREEE (reference sequence). After removal of 4 bases from V and 2 bases from J, the junction contained 3 bases not matched to a gene. CDR3 protein: CASSPDRAYEQYF. In nucleotides, the CDR3 is TGTGCCAGCAGCCCAGACAGGGCCTACGAGCAGTACTTC.

The chain carries TRBV5-4 and TRBJ2-1, with TRBD1 identical over 9 bases. After removal of 4 bases from V and 1 base from J, the junction contained 6 bases not matched to a gene. The CDR3 spans 16 residues. Germline values: CDR1 SGHNT, CDR2 YYREEE (reference sequence). CDR3 sequence: CASSTRDRVSYNEQFF. The CDR3 region has the DNA TGTGCCAGCAGCACCCGGGACAGGGTATCCTACAATGAGCAGTTCTTC.

This chain links TRBV5-1 with TRBJ2-2; 11 bases align to TRBD2. Germline-derived CDR1 and CDR2 are SGHRS and YFSETQ. This CDR3 has 16 residues. With V trimmed by 4 bases and J by 6 bases, 8 bases remained unmatched. CDR3 loop: CASSLLAGDRSGELFF. The CDR3, as DNA: TGCGCCAGCAGCCTACTAGCGGGAGATAGGTCCGGGGAGCTGTTTTTT.

This clone was detected once. The chain couples TRBV14 to TRBJ2-2; D gene ambiguous. Germline V gives CDR1 SGHDN, CDR2 FVKESK. V was cut by 4 bases and J by 5 bases, with 5 bases left in between. This CDR3 spans 12 amino acids. CDR3 bases: TGTGCCAGCAGCCGCTATACCGGGGAGCTGTTTTTT. Protein product: CASSRYTGELFF.

This chain uses TRBV19 with TRBJ2-3, with 7 bases fitting TRBD2. The V gene end was trimmed by 5 bases and the J gene end by 1 base; junction bases not matched to a gene: 9. CDR1 and CDR2 from the germline V gene are LNHDA and SQIVND (reference sequence). CDR3 length: 16 residues. The CDR3 here is CASSLPAGEGTDTQYF. The CDR3 DNA reads as TGTGCCAGTAGTCTCCCCGCGGGAGAAGGCACAGATACGCAGTATTTT.